This TCR beta chain was retrieved from a study of Graves' ophthalmopathy and Graves' hyperthyroidism. Hyperthyroidism qualified as stable when ophthalmopathy did not develop within 18 months of follow-up. For repertoire sequencing, the TCR beta CDR3 regions were amplified from RNA transcripts. HTBI primers primed a first-round RT-PCR, and a second-round multiplex PCR followed. TCRdb used MiXCR to reprocess the multiplex PCR reads, holding one entry per CDR3 protein. The table shows 680,000 or so distinct CDR3 sequences, with about 20% occurring only once. V gave up 5 bases and J gave up 1 base, with 17 bases separating them. This CDR3 comprises 16 residues. Germline loops: CDR1 SGHAT, CDR2 FQNNGV.

Sequencing was done on a sample of peripheral blood. The source is a woman aged 18 to 35 with stable Graves' hyperthyroidism. Some clones in this sample may be carry-over from other donors' samples. The rearrangement joins TRBV11-2 to TRBJ2-5; D possibly corresponds to TRBD1 (5 bases). CDR3 loop: CASSVGWQGGQETQYF. CDR3 in DNA: TGTGCCAGCAGCGTAGGGTGGCAGGGCGGCCAAGAGACCCAGTACTTC.